Below, one TCR beta chain is given with its context. The data are from a study of blood T cell repertoires in COVID-19. The CDR3 contains 18 residues. Germline trimming cut 4 bases from V and 0 bases from J; bases unmatched to any gene: 6. Germline V lookup: CDR1 SGHRS, CDR2 YFSETQ. Profiling relied on immunoSEQ multiplex PCR, and the TCRdb table lists in-frame clones only, not all of them. The data contain approximately 120,000 clones, roughly 83% of them singletons. The sample taken for sequencing was peripheral blood. This receptor was identified in a man aged 40-55 years with active or convalescent COVID-19. This sequence joins TRBV5-1 and TRBJ2-1; 14 bases map to TRBD2. In nucleotides, the CDR3 is TGCGCCAGCAGCCCGGCAGGACTAGCGGGGGGCTCCTACAATGAGCAGTTCTTC. Residues: CASSPAGLAGGSYNEQFF.